The 23 T cell receptor beta chains below all came from one sample that was sequenced in a study of blood T cells in healthy people across ages (dated by TCRdb to between 2014 and 2017). Libraries were constructed by 5' RACE. Sequencing was carried out with an Illumina HiSeq 2500. A second about 7 to 12 cycle PCR used a sample-barcoded 5' primer and a J-beta primer mix. TCRdb trimmed the raw reads at Q25, called clones with MiXCR and kept productive beta chains. Each CDR3 protein appears once, grouped with its most common genes and DNA. Present in this sample are 500,000 to 650,000 distinct CDR3 sequences, approximately 26% of which were seen just once. In total, the top ten clones hold approximately 3.5% of the sample. These same data were also listed under a study on T cells of mothers and their children.

Sequencing was carried out using blood. The receptors were gathered from a boy aged 2 to 10 in good health.

The chain links TRBV5-1 to TRBJ1-1, with TRBD1 matching 9 bases. This CDR3 region has 15 residues. Germline-derived CDR1 and CDR2 are SGHRS and YFSETQ. V shed 7 bases and J 0 bases; nucleotides not matched to a gene: 7. CDR3 in amino acids: CASGGQGGMNTEAFF. The CDR3 DNA is TGCGCCAGCGGGGGACAGGGTGGGATGAACACTGAAGCTTTCTTT.

This clonotype was counted between two and nine times. CDR3 bases: TGTGCCAGCAGCTCGGGGACAGGGGGTTCAGAGACCCAGTACTTC. This gives the protein CASSSGTGGSETQYF. The chain employs TRBV7-2 and TRBJ2-5, with TRBD1 identical over 11 bases. The CDR3 is 15 residues long. The J segment lost 4 bases and the V segment lost 4 bases, leaving 5 bases of the junction unmatched. In germline, CDR1 is SGHTA, CDR2 FQGNSA. Looking up the rest from reference TRBV7-2 and TRBJ2-5 gives the full variable domain: GAGVSQSPSNKVTEKGKDVELRCDPISGHTALYWYRQSLGQGLEFLIYFQGNSAPDKSGLPSDRFSAERTGGSVSTLTIQRTQQEDSAVYLCASSSGTGGSETQYFGPGTRLLVL.

The chain couples TRBV7-6 to TRBJ2-5, with D possibly being TRBD2 (5 bases). The end of the DNA aligns better with TRBJ2-7, so the J call may be wrong. Germline V gives CDR1 SGHVS, CDR2 FNYEAQ. The length of the CDR3 is 15 residues. CDR3 nucleotide sequence: TGTGCCAGCAGCTTACGGCCGGCGGAGGACGACGAGCAGTACTTC. Protein product: CASSLRPAEDDEQYF.

This chain links TRBV27 with TRBJ2-1; D call uncertain. The germline V gene has CDR1 MNHEY and CDR2 SMNVEV (reference sequence). This CDR3 region has 13 residues. V dropped 4 bases and J dropped 4 bases, with 8 bases sitting between them. The CDR3 region is CASSSRRYNEQFF. The CDR3 DNA follows: TGTGCCAGCAGTTCCCGGCGGTACAATGAGCAGTTCTTC.

Notes on this clonotype: One end of the junction is discordant with germline, which a read error may explain. The chain uses TRBV7-9 and TRBJ2-1; TRBD1 might be the D (6 bases). In germline, CDR1 is SEHNR, CDR2 FQNEAQ (reference sequence). The CDR3 runs to 14 residues. CDR3 DNA sequence: TGTGCCAGCAACGGACAGAGCTCCAACAATGAGCAGTTCTTC. It encodes CASNGQSSNNEQFF.

This clonotype was detected only a few times. This chain links TRBV29-1 with TRBJ2-7; D unclear. The V end was cut by 4 bases, the J end by 5 bases, with 6 bases between. The CDR3 extends over 10 amino acids. Germline lookup yields CDR1 SQVTM and CDR2 ANQGSEA. The DNA of the CDR3 is TGCAGCGTTGGTGGTGACGAGCAGTACTTC. It specifies CSVGGDEQYF.

On this clonotype: Since no conserved phenylalanine or tryptophan closes the CDR3, a read error is the likely cause. The V call is TRBV7-9, the J call TRBJ2-5; D unclear. Matching the DNA end better, TRBJ2-1 makes the J call doubtful. The CDR3 length is 13 residues. The germline V gene has CDR1 SEHNR and CDR2 FQNEAQ (reference sequence). CDR3 in amino acids: CASSLANRNEQFS. DNA of the CDR3: TGTGCCAGCAGCTTAGCCAACCGGAATGAGCAGTTCTCC.

This clonotype was counted only a few times. The gene calls are TRBV10-1 and TRBJ2-2; no definite D call. The CDR3 is 13 residues long. Germline V CDR1 and CDR2: WNHNN, SYGVQD (reference sequence). V shed 3 bases and J shed 7 bases, with 9 bases lying between them. The CDR3 spells CASSERQVGELFF. In nucleotides, the CDR3 is TGCGCCAGCAGTGAACGGCAGGTCGGGGAGCTGTTTTTT.

The chain is built from TRBV6-1 and TRBJ2-1, with D perhaps matching TRBD1 (5 bases). V was clipped by 4 bases and J by 4 bases, with 8 bases between them. This CDR3 has 13 residues. Germline V lookup: CDR1 MNHNS, CDR2 SASEGT. The CDR3 region has the DNA TGTGCCAGCAGTGGACAGCTTTACAATGAGCAGTTCTTC. Translating gives CASSGQLYNEQFF.

The rearrangement uses TRBV3-1 and TRBJ2-5; no clear D gene. CDR3 length equals 13 residues. V was shortened by 4 bases and J by 0 bases, with 6 bases between the two germline ends. CDR1 and CDR2 from the germline V gene are LGHDT and YNNKEL (reference sequence). CDR3 bases: TGTGCCAGCAGCCTCAATAACCAAGAGACCCAGTACTTC. It specifies CASSLNNQETQYF.

This clonotype was picked up a small number of times. The chain combines TRBV30 with TRBJ1-2; no clear D. The V gene lost 5 bases and the J gene lost 1 base, with 11 bases spanning the gap. Germline V CDR1 and CDR2: GTSNPN, SVGIG (reference sequence). The CDR3 is 13 amino acids. The CDR3 loop reads CAWLTSYNYGYTF. The DNA of the CDR3 is TGTGCCTGGTTGACATCATATAACTATGGCTACACCTTC.

This clonotype was seen a single time. The rearrangement uses TRBV4-3 and TRBJ2-5; perhaps TRBD2 as D (5 bases). The CDR3 totals 15 residues. The V and J ends lost 1 base and 4 bases respectively, with 13 bases between them. Germline-derived CDR1 and CDR2 are LGHNA and YSLEER. CDR3 bases: TGCGCCAGCAGCCAAGGAGGGAGTGGAAGAGAGACCCAGTACTTC. The encoded protein is CASSQGGSGRETQYF.

This chain joins TRBV7-2 and TRBJ2-4; D is perhaps TRBD2 (5 bases). Trimming pared 5 bases from V and 11 bases from J, leaving 13 bases between. The germline gives CDR1 SGHTA, CDR2 FQGNSA. CDR3 size: 12 residues. The CDR3 coding sequence is TGTGCCAGCAGCCCCCCTGACGGGGTTCAGTACTTC. Protein: CASSPPDGVQYF.

In its sample, this clonotype was seen a few times. This chain connects TRBV9 to TRBJ2-3; D possibly corresponds to TRBD2 (6 bases). This CDR3 has 15 amino acids. The V end lost 0 bases, the J end lost 4 bases, and 12 bases lay between the germline ends. Germline CDR1 SGDLS, CDR2 YYNGEE. Here the CDR3 reads CASSVESLAPDTQYF. CDR3 DNA sequence: TGTGCCAGCAGCGTAGAGAGCCTAGCGCCAGATACGCAGTATTTT.

This clonotype appeared a few times. This chain joins TRBV7-2 and TRBJ2-3; weak D call: TRBD2 (5 bases). The CDR3 is 14 amino acids. Germline CDR1 SGHTA, CDR2 FQGNSA. V lost 5 bases and J 0 bases, leaving 9 bases between the germline ends. CDR3 residues: CASSLGDSTDTQYF. The CDR3 DNA follows: TGTGCCAGCAGCCTCGGGGATAGCACAGATACGCAGTATTTT.

This rearrangement joins TRBV7-9 to TRBJ2-2; tentatively, D is TRBD2 (6 bases). Germline V CDR1 and CDR2: SEHNR, FQNEAQ (reference sequence). The CDR3 extends over 15 amino acids. V lost 8 bases to trimming and J lost 5 bases, with 18 bases between them. The CDR3 DNA follows: TGTGCCAGCGCCCCCCCGATTAGCGGAACCGGGGAGCTGTTTTTT. Residues: CASAPPISGTGELFF.

The genes are TRBV7-6 and TRBJ2-3; TRBD2 matches at 8 bases. This CDR3 region has 15 residues. Per the germline V gene, CDR1 is SGHVS and CDR2 is FNYEAQ. The J segment lost 4 bases and the V segment lost 5 bases, leaving 8 bases of the junction unmatched. CDR3 bases: TGTGCCAGCAGCGCAGTGGGACTAGATTCAGATACGCAGTATTTT. This encodes CASSAVGLDSDTQYF. Complete variable domain (other parts from reference TRBV7-6 and TRBJ2-3): GAGVSQSPRYKVTKRGQDVALRCDPISGHVSLYWYRQALGQGPEFLTYFNYEAQQDKSGLPNDRFSAERPEGSISTLTIQRTEQRDSAMYRCASSAVGLDSDTQYFGPGTRLTVL.

This clonotype has just a few counts. The chain is built from TRBV30 and TRBJ2-5, with 7 bases lining up with TRBD2. J gave up 5 bases and V 4 bases, and 7 bases lay outside the gene matches. Germline V gene sequence: CDR1 GTSNPN, CDR2 SVGIG (reference sequence). The CDR3 covers 13 residues. CDR3 in amino acids: CAWMERAGETQYF. The CDR3 DNA sequence: TGTGCCTGGATGGAGCGAGCGGGGGAGACCCAGTACTTC. Full variable domain (remainder filled in from reference TRBV30 and TRBJ2-5): SQTIHQWPATLVQPVGSPLSLECTVEGTSNPNLYWYRQAAGRGLQLLFYSVGIGQISSEVPQNLSASRPQDRQFILSSKKLLLSDSGFYLCAWMERAGETQYFGPGTRLLVL.

This clonotype was observed a handful of times. The chain is built from TRBV27 and TRBJ2-5; tentatively, D is TRBD1 (5 bases). Germline CDR1 reads MNHEY; CDR2 reads SMNVEV (reference sequence). V lost 0 bases and J 5 bases, leaving 19 bases between the germline ends. This CDR3 has 17 residues. The CDR3 reads CASSLSGFRQGEETQYF. The CDR3 DNA sequence: TGTGCCAGCAGTTTATCTGGGTTTAGGCAGGGCGAGGAGACCCAGTACTTC.

This clonotype has just a few counts. The chain joins TRBV7-9 to TRBJ1-1; no definite D call. The CDR3 covers 10 residues. Germline lookup yields CDR1 SEHNR and CDR2 FQNEAQ (reference sequence). V was cut by 11 bases and J by 8 bases, with 12 bases left in between. The CDR3 nucleotides are TGTGCCGTTCGAAGGAACGAAGCTTTCTTT. It encodes CAVRRNEAFF. Filled out from reference TRBV7-9 and TRBJ1-1, the complete variable domain reads DTGVSQNPRHKITKRGQNVTFRCDPISEHNRLYWYRQTLGQGPEFLTYFQNEAQLEKSRLLSDRFSAERPKGSFSTLEIQRTEQGDSAMYLCAVRRNEAFFGQGTRLTVV.

The chain recombines TRBV15 with TRBJ2-1; perhaps TRBD2 as D (6 bases). The CDR3 has 14 residues. The V gene lost 8 bases and the J gene lost 0 bases, with 11 bases spanning the gap. Germline CDR1 is LNHNV and CDR2 is YYDKDF (reference sequence). The chain's CDR3 is CATCGGSSYNEQFF. CDR3 DNA: TGTGCCACCTGCGGAGGGAGCTCCTACAATGAGCAGTTCTTC.

The CDR3 DNA reads TGTGCCAGCAGCTTAGATGGGGGAGGCACAGATACGCAGTATTTT. Protein sequence: CASSLDGGGTDTQYF. The V call is TRBV7-9, the J call TRBJ2-3; D possibly matches TRBD1 or TRBD2 (5 bases each). The germline CDR1 and CDR2 sequences are SEHNR and FQNEAQ (reference sequence). The CDR3 runs to 15 residues. Deletions cut 1 base from V and 1 base from J, with 9 bases between.

This clonotype has more than one count but fewer than ten. V and J are TRBV10-3 and TRBJ2-5, with D perhaps given as TRBD1 or TRBD2 (6 bases each). The germline CDR1 and CDR2 sequences are ENHRY and SYGVKD. The CDR3 has 13 amino acids. Trimming stripped 6 bases from V and 5 bases from J, with 13 bases between. As DNA, the CDR3 is TGTGCCATCAGCCCGGGGGCCGGGGAGACCCAGTACTTC. This encodes CAISPGAGETQYF.